The source of this T cell receptor beta chain is a study of graft-versus-host responses after intestinal transplantation. As for the study in general: Recipients underwent multivisceral, liver-intestinal, or isolated intestinal transplants. Induction with anti-thymocyte globulin, then tacrolimus and steroids for roughly three years, was given to all recipients.

As for this clone: Its antigen is undetermined.

Study findings and constraints: GvH clone levels peaked in circulation, and this peak was associated with early post-transplant HvG declines. There were GvH clones found in recipient marrow, and some of them appeared first in ileum or blood.

Germline V gene sequence: CDR1 MNHNS, CDR2 SASEGT. CDR3 length: 14 amino acids. V lost 5 bases, J lost 0 bases, and 8 bases lay in between. Produced via immunoSEQ multiplex PCR; TCRdb's table is partial and in-frame only. This sample has tens of thousands of clones, with 88% found just once. The receptor was isolated from a human donor who was the organ donor for an intestinal transplant. The sample here was unstimulated CD4+ T cells sorted from spleen or lymph node cells, taken before transplant. The rearrangement uses TRBV6-1 and TRBJ1-5; the D is unclear. CDR3 sequence (DNA): TGTGCCAGCAGTCTCCCGGGTAGCAATCAGCCCCAGCATTTT. As protein: CASSLPGSNQPQHF.